Reported below is one TCR beta chain. Its antigen is as yet unknown. The data originate from a study of radiation and T cells in renal cell carcinoma. Study-level information: Nephrectomy followed 15 Gy stereotactic body radiation by 4 weeks. Study observations and caveats: Baseline intratumoral clonotype presence is unknown without pretreatment biopsies. In blood, top tumor clones expanded by 2 weeks, shrinking by 4.

The time point denotes: blood 2 weeks post-SBRT. Treatment defined: 15 Gy SBRT to primary tumor, nephrectomy 4 weeks later. The patient's renal cell carcinoma had clear cell pathology. V trimming: 6 bases; J trimming: 2 bases; junction bases outside the gene matches: 10. Germline CDR1 reads MNHNS; CDR2 reads SASEGT. The CDR3 is made up of 15 amino acids. TCRdb keeps only in-frame clones here, not all; method: immunoSEQ multiplex PCR. Here the sample spans 100,000 to 150,000 clones, around 89% being singletons. Sequencing used blood, obtained from a patient whose treatment included radiotherapy and nephrectomy. This rearrangement joins TRBV6-1 to TRBJ2-7; TRBD1 matches at 7 bases. The sequence derives from a woman aged 70-85 years with renal cell carcinoma. The CDR3 bases are TGTGCCAGCAGCAAGGACTCGGGACAGACCTACGAGCAGTACTTC. Encoded protein: CASSKDSGQTYEQYF.